This T cell receptor (beta chain) is from a study of cytomegalovirus exposure and HLA in healthy donors. Study overall: As an earlier analysis found, some 170 million T cells yielded some 120 million unique TCR beta sequences.

With 6 bases removed from V and 0 bases from J, the gap between germline ends came to 9 bases. The V gene's germline CDR1 is MNHEY and CDR2 SMNVEV (reference sequence). The CDR3 has 14 amino acids. The PCR used 60 Vbeta and 13 Jbeta primers. Clones were sequenced by immunoSEQ multiplex PCR, and TCRdb holds only the in-frame ones, with some missing. The sample shows about 140,000 clones, 70% to 85% of them seen only once. The chain combines TRBV27 with TRBJ1-5; D call uncertain. Sequenced: PBMCs. The TCR originated in a middle-aged woman in good health and CMV-seronegative. The CDR3 DNA reads TGTGCCAGCAGACATGGTAATAGCAATCAGCCCCAGCATTTT. It encodes CASRHGNSNQPQHF.